This T cell receptor beta chain is drawn from a study of fetal regulatory T cell absence and autoimmunity. The CDR3 sequence is 13 residues long. Germline-derived CDR1 and CDR2 are SGHVS and FQNEAQ. The germline V and J ends were trimmed by 8 bases and 0 bases, with 10 bases remaining between them. Profiling relied on immunoSEQ multiplex PCR, and the TCRdb table lists in-frame clones only, not all of them. The sample has about 50,000 clones; roughly 80% are singletons. The TCR originated in a newborn boy with IPEX syndrome. The V and J genes are TRBV7-8 and TRBJ1-2; perhaps TRBD1 as D (5 bases). The specimen sequenced was cord blood. As DNA, the CDR3 is TGTGCCAGCGGGACGGGCCCTAACTATGGCTACACCTTC. This encodes CASGTGPNYGYTF.